This T cell receptor (beta chain) was captured by sequencing in a study of cytomegalovirus exposure and HLA in healthy donors (TCRdb year 2017). Regarding the study in general: In an earlier analysis of roughly 500 of the donors, around 300 Gb of sequence data and 90 million to 120 million unique TCR beta sequences from 180 million or so T cells were reported. Among about 400 genotyped donors of the cohort, an average of around 220,000 unique TCR beta nucleotide sequences was sequenced per donor, of which about 19% were non-productive. Roughly five DR-DQ haplotypes were treated as single units for association and clustering because of strong linkage in the cohort. Approximately 300 gigabases of sequencing data and 70 million to 95 million unique TCR sequences made up an early release that covered around 640 HLA-typed donors. To decide whether each TCR beta V gene segment behaved as functional or pseudogenic, an earlier analysis of some 570 of the donors relied on high-throughput TCR beta sequencing. Class I and class II HLA loci were covered by the typing at four-digit resolution. In a later analysis, previously published TCR beta repertoires from 550 to 750 donors were re-analyzed and high-resolution HLA genotyping was added so that TCR occurrence patterns could be studied. To predict cytomegalovirus infection status, the study brought together high-throughput TCR immunosequencing, statistical association of individual TCRs with disease status, and machine learning. Typing coverage differed by locus: A, B, C, DRB1 and DQB1 were typed in roughly 629-630 donors, DQA1 in 500 to 550, DPA1 in 600 to 610, and DPB1 in 400 to 480. Donor age, sex, ethnicity and CMV serostatus were collected together with the repertoire data. In addition to the first cohort of 666 subjects, a separate validation cohort of some 120 different subjects was used. Genome-wide SNP genotypes for about 65% of the roughly 700 donors were used in a later genetic analysis, which treated that subset as a discovery cohort. Of the roughly 400 genotyped donors, roughly 80% were placed in the genetic ancestry cluster associated with self-reported Caucasian donors. The later analysis used no new phenotypic data to find candidate immune exposures, relying instead on TCR beta sequences and their occurrence across donors. The T cell repertoires of around 730 subjects were profiled by immunosequencing and related to cytomegalovirus serostatus. Every discovery cohort repertoire had been produced on one sequencing platform. The aim of the study was to test whether cataloging public T cell receptors could identify signatures of past pathogen exposure.

CDR1 and CDR2, looked up from the germline V gene, are SGDLS and YYNGEE. From cysteine to phenylalanine, the CDR3 is 14 amino acids long. CDR3 DNA is the only sequence kept; it has 42 bases, read in frame from the first base. Details on this clone: The antigen this receptor binds is unknown. One end of the junction varies from germline; a read error may be responsible.

The cohort comprised 710 or so healthy bone marrow donors. Cohort members were all nominally healthy when sampled, although unrecorded immune exposures were likely present. The donor tested CMV seropositive, placing the donor among the approximately 290 seropositive members of the cohort. Every donor gave a peripheral blood sample, and the peripheral blood mononuclear cells from that sample were used for TCR beta sequencing. Genomic DNA was extracted from the blood cell samples with the Qiagen DNeasy Blood Extraction Kit. Points the paper makes about the study in general: A few of the identified cytomegalovirus-associated TCR beta chains were confirmed in vitro to be specific for cytomegalovirus antigens. In both the original and validation cohorts, the classifier was reported to diagnose cytomegalovirus status with high specificity and sensitivity. Some IMGT-functional V segments, including TRBV6-2 and TRBV6-3, could not be told apart with the 87-base-pair reads, so those segments were excluded. According to the authors, the approach could potentially be generalized to other disease states and immunological phenotypes. In a later analysis, most CMV-associated TCR beta chains were found to appear HLA-restricted, with HLA associations seemingly driven largely by CMV exposure. In a later analysis, HLA-associated TCR beta chains were found to be more clonally expanded and to have lower generation probabilities than equally common non-associated chains. Because some donors lacked HLA typing at each locus, the association tests relied only on the typed subset. In the study, about 150 TCR beta chains were listed as associated with cytomegalovirus. Assigning TCR associations to individual alleles was difficult when HLA alleles, especially DR and DQ, strongly co-occurred. CMV serostatus was the only immune exposure information available for the cohort. Approximately 18 rarely observed V segments, including chromosome 9 orphons, were excluded from the earlier analysis of a few hundred of the donors because counts were too low. An earlier analysis of several hundred of the donors showed that most TCR beta V segments appeared in productive rearrangements either about 87% or about 30% of the time, which broadly matched IMGT annotations. Most TCR sequences were seen in very few donors, while some public TCRs were found in many individuals. In a later genetic analysis, a missense DCLRE1C variant was associated with V-gene and J-gene trimming of TCR beta chains, and the association was replicated in an independent cohort. This cohort had only TCR beta chains sequenced, and the lack of alpha or paired-chain data limited which features could be detected. Sequencing depth was assumed to be roughly uniform across donors in the presence/absence analyses, though that assumption may not hold. A later genetic analysis reported fewer N-insertions in productive TCRs among donors in an Asian-associated ancestry cluster than the roughly 700-donor mean. In a later analysis, several top co-occurrence clusters were reported to appear linked to parvovirus B19, influenza, CMV and Epstein-Barr virus. In a later analysis, the rate of TCR association differed among HLA loci, with DRB1 alleles having the most associated TCRs and HLA-C alleles having the fewest. A further reported finding was that TCR beta sequences accurately predicted the HLA-A and HLA-B alleles for most subjects in the first cohort. Linkage disequilibrium might explain the correlated functional status among segregating V segments, but an unknown experimental factor could not be ruled out. In a later analysis, some 18,000 TCR beta sequences were associated with specific HLA alleles at a false discovery rate of 0.05. A cluster of highly shared sequence variants was judged likely to be a technical artifact of the sequencing pipeline.

The library was made by the immunoSEQ multiplex PCR assay. For the multiplex PCR, a mixture combining 60 forward primers for TCR Vbeta segments and 13 reverse primers for TCR Jbeta segments was used. A multiplex PCR assay on genomic DNA amplified the CDR3 region of rearranged TCR beta genes. The amplified TCR beta libraries were sequenced on the Illumina HiSeq System as 87-base-pair reads. In the source study's methods: A later analysis counted around 72 million unique TCR beta chains across the 700 or so repertoires, and 10 million to 11 million of these chains were shared by at least two donors. Raw reads were error-corrected and collapsed into unique sequences by a nearest-neighbor algorithm in which closely related sequences were merged to remove PCR and sequencing errors. Alignment of CDR3 sequences to IMGT reference sequences was used to assign V, D and J gene segments. For a sequence to be retained, a match of at least six nucleotides was required to both a V gene segment and a J gene segment. A rearrangement was called productive if the CDR3 had no stop codons and remained in frame with V and J, and every other rearrangement was called non-productive. Following IMGT convention, CDR3 was defined as the stretch from the second conserved V-encoded cysteine up to the conserved J-encoded phenylalanine. The earlier analysis of about 590 of the donors excluded sequences that lacked an unambiguous match to a single V gene segment. In an earlier analysis of approximately 590 of the donors, V segments were called functional above 56.7% productive rearrangements and were called segregating when the between-donor standard deviation exceeded 5%. A statistical classification framework was built to diagnose cytomegalovirus status from the catalog of TCR beta chain sequences. In a later analysis, TCR nucleotide sequences were compared against IMGT/GENE-DB human TR gene sequences so that V and J genes could be assigned. A later analysis assigned CDR3 sequences and most-parsimonious VDJ recombination scenarios with the TCRdist pipeline. In a later analysis, each TCR beta chain was defined by its CDR3 amino acid sequence together with its V-gene family, and reads lacking a unique V-gene family were excluded. To address suspected cross-contamination and a sequencing artifact, a later analysis removed several hundred highly shared, low-generation-probability nucleotide sequences. In a later analysis, a clonal expansion index for each public chain was calculated from normalized within-repertoire ranks of inferred template counts. Generation probabilities in a later analysis came from a VDJ recombination model fitted to out-of-frame rearrangements, and those results were checked against IGoR. Hypergeometric tests were used in a later analysis to score TCR-TCR, TCR-HLA and TCR-CMV co-occurrence, with a repertoire-size bias correction applied to the TCR pairs. To estimate false discovery rates, a later analysis permuted the HLA or CMV assignments 20 times. In a later analysis, co-occurring TCRs were grouped with DBSCAN, and TCRdist sequence similarity was added when clustering was performed within HLA-allele-positive subsets. Repertoires with fewer than 30,000 or more than 120,000 public chains, plus five repertoires with anomalous nucleotide sharing, were excluded from co-occurrence clustering. Entries here come from immuneACCESS through TCRdb and include only in-frame sequences with V and J called. Some clones fail to appear in such tables; in the studies checked, an unresolved V gene covers under half of the shortfall, and the cause of the remainder is unknown. That table gives V, J and clone size, and the DNA gave D and trimming. The sample table records about 76,000 clones; more than 65% of these occur just once. The top ten clones comprise 9.5% to 13% of the sample.

Sample: PBMCs. The sequence derives from a male donor in good health and CMV-seropositive. Here the chain combines TRBV9 and TRBJ2-7, and TRBD2 matches 7 of the central bases. The DNA is TGTGCCGGCAGCGTTGGGGACTATGACTACGAGCAGTACTTC. Translation gives CAGSVGDYDYEQYF.